The rows below give T cell receptor beta chains drawn from one sample of a study of low-dose radiotherapy and immunotherapy resistance in tumors. TCRdb re-called the reads through MiXCR, storing one row per CDR3 protein. This sample has some 100,000 distinct CDR3 sequences; more than 20% occur once, and the top ten carry 9.5% to 15%. The starting material was PBMCs, obtained after low-dose radiotherapy plus immunotherapy. The origin of the receptors is a female donor with ovarian cancer. Both conserved end residues are part of each CDR3. A D gene is named only where the DNA matches it firmly. Where a row states a size, it is once, few, many or the class of an expanded clone; other rows omit it.

d_call: TRBD2
clone_size: NA
v_call: TRBV28
j_call: TRBJ2-2
cdr3_aa: CASSSGSNSGGELFF
cdr3_nt: TGTGCCAGCTCTAGCGGGAGCAATAGTGGCGGGGAGCTGTTTTTT

d_call: NA
clone_size: many
v_call: TRBV7-2
j_call: TRBJ2-7
cdr3_aa: CASSLVRAGEQYF
cdr3_nt: TGTGCCAGCAGCTTAGTCAGGGCGGGCGAGCAGTACTTC

d_call: NA
clone_size: many
v_call: TRBV4-2
j_call: TRBJ2-2
cdr3_aa: CASTWRGETGELFF
cdr3_nt: TGTGCCAGCACTTGGCGGGGAGAGACCGGGGAGCTGTTTTTT

d_call: NA
clone_size: many
v_call: TRBV2
j_call: TRBJ2-1
cdr3_aa: CASLTYNEQFF
cdr3_nt: TGTGCCAGTTTGACATACAATGAGCAGTTCTTC

d_call: NA
clone_size: few
v_call: TRBV20-1
j_call: TRBJ2-3
cdr3_aa: CSAESPLVRSTDTQYF
cdr3_nt: TGCAGTGCAGAGAGCCCCCTGGTCAGGAGCACAGATACGCAGTATTTT

d_call: NA
clone_size: few
v_call: TRBV20-1
j_call: TRBJ2-3
cdr3_aa: CSASSGAADTQYF
cdr3_nt: TGCAGTGCTAGTTCAGGGGCCGCAGATACGCAGTATTTT

d_call: NA
clone_size: many
v_call: TRBV20-1
j_call: TRBJ2-1
cdr3_aa: CSAPDAGGPYNEQFF
cdr3_nt: TGCAGTGCTCCCGATGCCGGGGGCCCCTACAATGAGCAGTTCTTC

d_call: NA
clone_size: NA
v_call: TRBV6-1
j_call: TRBJ2-1
cdr3_aa: CASSEAREDRGKRGAYNEQFF
cdr3_nt: TGTGCCAGCAGTGAAGCGCGGGAGGACAGGGGAAAACGGGGGGCGTACAATGAGCAGTTCTTC

d_call: TRBD1
clone_size: many
v_call: TRBV24-1
j_call: TRBJ1-2
cdr3_aa: CATSNTGTGGIYGYTF
cdr3_nt: TGTGCCACCAGTAACACCGGGACAGGGGGCATCTATGGCTACACCTTC

d_call: NA
clone_size: NA
v_call: TRBV6-2/TRBV6-3
j_call: TRBJ2-5
cdr3_aa: CASSEVSQETQYF
cdr3_nt: TGTGCCAGCAGTGAAGTCAGCCAAGAGACCCAGTACTTC

d_call: NA
clone_size: many
v_call: TRBV7-9
j_call: TRBJ2-5
cdr3_aa: CASSFLGFQETQYF
cdr3_nt: TGTGCCAGCAGCTTCTTAGGATTCCAAGAGACCCAGTACTTC

d_call: TRBD1
clone_size: few
v_call: TRBV5-3
j_call: TRBJ1-1
cdr3_aa: CASSLLDRGNTEAFF
cdr3_nt: TGTGCCAGCAGCTTACTCGACAGGGGGAACACTGAAGCTTTCTTT

d_call: NA
clone_size: many
v_call: TRBV30
j_call: TRBJ2-7
cdr3_aa: CAWSVSSLINYEQYF
cdr3_nt: TGTGCCTGGAGTGTATCCTCACTGATTAACTACGAGCAGTACTTC

d_call: NA
clone_size: many
v_call: TRBV3-1
j_call: TRBJ2-2
cdr3_aa: CASSPSGHTGELFF
cdr3_nt: TGTGCCAGCAGCCCCTCGGGTCACACCGGGGAGCTGTTTTTT

d_call: NA
clone_size: many
v_call: TRBV6-6
j_call: TRBJ1-3
cdr3_aa: CASSYEGGQSGNTIYF
cdr3_nt: TGTGCCAGCAGTTACGAGGGGGGCCAGTCTGGAAACACCATATATTTT

d_call: NA
clone_size: many
v_call: TRBV11-2
j_call: TRBJ2-2
cdr3_aa: CASSFYGELFF
cdr3_nt: TGTGCCAGCAGCTTTTACGGGGAGCTGTTTTTT

d_call: NA
clone_size: NA
v_call: TRBV10-3
j_call: TRBJ2-1
cdr3_aa: CAISESDNEQFF
cdr3_nt: TGTGCCATCAGTGAGTCTGACAATGAGCAGTTCTTC

d_call: NA
clone_size: few
v_call: TRBV6-2/TRBV6-3
j_call: TRBJ2-2
cdr3_aa: CASSYSILSRNTGELFF
cdr3_nt: TGTGCCAGCAGTTACTCGATTTTGAGCCGGAACACCGGGGAGCTGTTTTTT

d_call: TRBD1
clone_size: NA
v_call: TRBV5-1
j_call: TRBJ2-1
cdr3_aa: CASSSHRGVFTEQFF
cdr3_nt: TGTGCCAGCAGCTCCCACAGGGGGGTTTTCACTGAGCAGTTCTTC

d_call: NA
clone_size: NA
v_call: TRBV5-1
j_call: TRBJ2-1
cdr3_aa: CASSLAKGGARSYNEQFF
cdr3_nt: TGCGCCAGCAGCTTGGCCAAAGGGGGGGCCCGCTCCTACAATGAGCAGTTCTTC

d_call: TRBD1
clone_size: many
v_call: TRBV7-2
j_call: TRBJ2-7
cdr3_aa: CASSLRTGNYEQYF
cdr3_nt: TGTGCCAGCAGCCTCCGGACAGGGAACTACGAGCAGTACTTC

d_call: NA
clone_size: few
v_call: TRBV27
j_call: TRBJ1-5
cdr3_aa: CASSSWGGNQPQHF
cdr3_nt: TGTGCCAGCAGTTCTTGGGGGGGCAATCAGCCCCAGCATTTT

d_call: TRBD1
clone_size: many
v_call: TRBV2
j_call: TRBJ1-6
cdr3_aa: CASSEQGEDSPLHF
cdr3_nt: TGTGCCAGCAGTGAACAGGGGGAAGATTCACCCCTCCACTTT

d_call: NA
clone_size: many
v_call: TRBV28
j_call: TRBJ2-7
cdr3_aa: CASTLFPGSSYEQYF
cdr3_nt: TGTGCCAGCACCCTATTTCCTGGCAGCTCCTACGAGCAGTACTTC

d_call: NA
clone_size: many
v_call: TRBV5-1
j_call: TRBJ1-1
cdr3_aa: CASSLAQGGGTEAFF
cdr3_nt: TGCGCCAGCAGCTTGGCCCAGGGAGGTGGGACTGAAGCTTTCTTT

d_call: TRBD2
clone_size: many
v_call: TRBV27
j_call: TRBJ2-1
cdr3_aa: CASSFYSPGLAGGPGNEQFF
cdr3_nt: TGTGCCAGCAGTTTTTATTCCCCCGGACTAGCGGGGGGGCCAGGCAATGAGCAGTTCTTC

d_call: NA
clone_size: many
v_call: TRBV5-1
j_call: TRBJ1-1
cdr3_aa: CASKDDVNTEAFF
cdr3_nt: TGCGCCAGCAAGGATGACGTGAACACTGAAGCTTTCTTT

d_call: NA
clone_size: many
v_call: TRBV20-1
j_call: TRBJ1-2
cdr3_aa: CSAREEGSGVYGYTF
cdr3_nt: TGCAGTGCTAGAGAAGAGGGGTCAGGGGTATATGGCTACACCTTC

d_call: NA
clone_size: NA
v_call: TRBV30
j_call: TRBJ1-1
cdr3_aa: CAWSRVSGNTEAFF
cdr3_nt: TGTGCCTGGAGTCGGGTATCGGGGAACACTGAAGCTTTCTTT

d_call: NA
clone_size: many
v_call: TRBV12-3/TRBV12-4
j_call: TRBJ2-5
cdr3_aa: CASSFFLQPQETQYF
cdr3_nt: TGTGCCAGCAGTTTTTTTTTACAACCCCAAGAGACCCAGTACTTC

d_call: TRBD2
clone_size: many
v_call: TRBV12-3/TRBV12-4
j_call: TRBJ2-1
cdr3_aa: CASSLALAGYNEQFF
cdr3_nt: TGTGCCAGCAGTTTAGCACTAGCGGGATACAATGAGCAGTTCTTC

d_call: NA
clone_size: many
v_call: TRBV29-1
j_call: TRBJ1-1
cdr3_aa: CSVEGGQNTEAFF
cdr3_nt: TGCAGCGTTGAGGGAGGACAGAACACTGAAGCTTTCTTT

d_call: NA
clone_size: NA
v_call: TRBV5-1
j_call: TRBJ2-5
cdr3_aa: CASSPPPGIQYF
cdr3_nt: TGCGCCAGCAGCCCCCCCCCCGGGATCCAGTACTTC

d_call: NA
clone_size: few
v_call: TRBV6-2/TRBV6-3
j_call: TRBJ2-7
cdr3_aa: CASTHPDRTTREQYF
cdr3_nt: TGTGCCAGCACCCATCCCGACAGGACCACGAGGGAGCAGTACTTC

d_call: NA
clone_size: NA
v_call: TRBV27
j_call: TRBJ2-2
cdr3_aa: CASSSRVTGELFF
cdr3_nt: TGTGCCAGCAGTTCCAGGGTCACCGGGGAGCTGTTTTTT

d_call: TRBD1
clone_size: many
v_call: TRBV5-1
j_call: TRBJ1-1
cdr3_aa: CASNNAQGEVGTEAFF
cdr3_nt: TGCGCCAGCAACAACGCACAGGGGGAGGTTGGCACTGAAGCTTTCTTT

d_call: TRBD1
clone_size: many
v_call: TRBV2
j_call: TRBJ2-4
cdr3_aa: CASSSPGQGANIQYF
cdr3_nt: TGTGCCAGCAGTTCCCCGGGACAGGGGGCGAACATTCAGTACTTC

d_call: TRBD2
clone_size: many
v_call: TRBV19
j_call: TRBJ2-2
cdr3_aa: CASHGTSGRSGTGELFF
cdr3_nt: TGTGCCAGCCATGGGACTAGCGGGAGGAGTGGCACCGGGGAGCTGTTTTTT

d_call: TRBD1
clone_size: many
v_call: TRBV27
j_call: TRBJ1-6
cdr3_aa: CASSLMTGALGSPLHF
cdr3_nt: TGTGCCAGCAGTTTGATGACAGGGGCTTTGGGTTCACCCCTCCACTTT

d_call: TRBD1
clone_size: few
v_call: TRBV29-1
j_call: TRBJ1-2
cdr3_aa: CSVEDRGRGSRYGYTF
cdr3_nt: TGCAGCGTTGAAGATCGGGGCAGGGGGTCACGCTATGGCTACACCTTC

d_call: TRBD2
clone_size: many
v_call: TRBV13
j_call: TRBJ2-2
cdr3_aa: CASSLRSSGGARTGELFF
cdr3_nt: TGTGCCAGCAGCTTACGGTCTAGCGGGGGGGCGCGCACCGGGGAGCTGTTTTTT

d_call: TRBD1
clone_size: many
v_call: TRBV7-9
j_call: TRBJ2-1
cdr3_aa: CASSTGTAEQFF
cdr3_nt: TGTGCCAGCAGCACCGGGACAGCTGAGCAGTTCTTC

d_call: TRBD1
clone_size: many
v_call: TRBV20-1
j_call: TRBJ1-1
cdr3_aa: CSARGGGLVSRNTEAFF
cdr3_nt: TGCAGTGCTAGGGGAGGGGGCCTCGTGAGTAGGAACACTGAAGCTTTCTTT

d_call: TRBD2
clone_size: many
v_call: TRBV7-2
j_call: TRBJ2-2
cdr3_aa: CASSPGTSGVNTGELFF
cdr3_nt: TGTGCCAGCAGCCCCGGGACTAGCGGGGTAAACACCGGGGAGCTGTTTTTT

d_call: TRBD2
clone_size: many
v_call: TRBV3-1
j_call: TRBJ2-3
cdr3_aa: CASSQGPAGGTDTQYF
cdr3_nt: TGTGCCAGCAGCCAAGGGCCCGCGGGGGGCACAGATACGCAGTATTTT

d_call: TRBD2
clone_size: many
v_call: TRBV12-3/TRBV12-4
j_call: TRBJ2-3
cdr3_aa: CASSPSGRGTSTDTQYF
cdr3_nt: TGTGCCAGCAGTCCAAGCGGGAGGGGAACTAGCACAGATACGCAGTATTTT